This TCR beta chain emerged from a study of cytomegalovirus exposure and HLA in healthy donors. For the study at large: An early release of data contained approximately 80 million unique TCRs, which came from HLA-typed donors.

J gave up 8 bases and V 7 bases, and 10 bases lay outside the gene matches. Germline CDR1 and CDR2: SGHTA and FQGNSA. The CDR3 sequence is 14 residues long. This clone was picked up a small number of times. Its antigen is not known. Primers included in the PCR were 60 Vbeta and 13 Jbeta primers. Data came from immunoSEQ multiplex PCR; TCRdb stores just in-frame clones and leaves some out. The table shows 100,000 to 150,000 clones, with 75% to 85% occurring only once. Study results and limitations: Clonal expansion, a later analysis showed, was greater in HLA-associated TCR beta chains than in equally common others. Presence/absence analyses supposed approximately even sequencing depth among donors. Most of the TCR beta V segments (in an earlier analysis) were productive either about 87% or about 30% of the time.

The material sequenced was PBMCs. This TCR derives from a man aged 45-65 years in good health and CMV-seronegative. The rearrangement uses TRBV7-2 and TRBJ2-3; 9 bases map to TRBD2. CDR3: CASMSTSGRGTQYF. The CDR3 DNA reads TGTGCCAGCATGTCGACTAGCGGCCGGGGTACGCAGTATTTT.